This entry concerns a single T cell receptor (beta chain). Germline CDR1 and CDR2: MDHEN and SYDVKM. The ends lost 8 bases at V and 3 bases at J; junction bases unmatched: 2. CDR3 size: 13 residues. The record originates from a study of technical replicates of blood from a few donors. Produced via immunoSEQ multiplex PCR; TCRdb's table is partial and in-frame only. The profile shows tens of thousands of clones, over 90% of them singletons. The clonotype originates from a human donor in good health. The source material was T cells isolated from PBMCs. This sequence joins TRBV28 and TRBJ2-3, with 10 bases aligning to TRBD2. The CDR3 DNA follows: TGTGCCAGCGGAGCGGGAGGGACAGATACGCAGTATTTT. This gives the protein CASGAGGTDTQYF.